The 27 T cell receptor beta chains below all came from one sample that was sequenced in a study of PD-1 blockade in mismatch repair-deficient tumors. Sequencing used immunoSEQ multiplex PCR; TCRdb keeps in-frame clones, though not all of them. The sample records around 100,000 clones, about three quarters being singletons. The sample in question was peripheral blood, obtained approximately 14 months after starting pembrolizumab. These receptors were collected from an adult with mismatch repair-deficient cancer.

The chain has TRBV25-1 and TRBJ2-5; 10 bases fit TRBD1. The CDR3 length is 15 residues. The trim removed 3 bases at V and 5 bases at J, leaving 6 bases unmatched. Per germline, CDR1 MGHDK and CDR2 SYGVNS. This chain's CDR3 is CASSEDRGWGETQYF. Here the CDR3 DNA reads TGTGCCAGCAGTGAGGACAGGGGGTGGGGGGAGACCCAGTACTTC.

V usage is TRBV27 and J usage is TRBJ2-7, with 11 bases matching TRBD1. The length of the CDR3 is 16 residues. In germline, CDR1 is MNHEY, CDR2 SMNVEV (reference sequence). The V gene end was trimmed by 2 bases and the J gene end by 4 bases; junction bases not matched to a gene: 7. The CDR3 is CASSLEGTGGQYEQYF. CDR3 coding DNA: TGTGCCAGCAGTTTAGAAGGGACAGGGGGTCAGTACGAGCAGTACTTC.

The chain combines TRBV4-2 with TRBJ2-1, with D perhaps TRBD1 or TRBD2 (5 bases each). CDR1 is LGHNA and CDR2 is YNFKEQ in the germline V gene. CDR3 length equals 16 residues. V lost 0 bases and J 2 bases, leaving 11 bases between the germline ends. CDR3 nucleotide sequence: TGTGCCAGCAGCCAAGAGGGGGAGTACGCCTACAATGAGCAGTTCTTC. Translation gives CASSQEGEYAYNEQFF.

The chain combines TRBV14 with TRBJ2-4; 7 bases are shared with TRBD2. The V and J ends lost 6 bases and 6 bases, in that order; junction bases with no gene match: 5. Germline CDR1 is SGHDN and CDR2 is FVKESK. This CDR3 has 13 residues. CDR3: CASSPSGGNIQYF. CDR3 nucleotide sequence: TGTGCCAGCAGTCCTAGCGGTGGAAACATTCAGTACTTC.

The CDR3: CASRGSGRADTQYF. CDR3 coding DNA: TGTGCCAGCAGAGGGAGCGGGAGAGCAGATACGCAGTATTTT. The chain carries TRBV6-5 and TRBJ2-3, with TRBD2 identical over 8 bases. V lost 6 bases to trimming and J lost 4 bases; unmatched junction nucleotides: 6. This CDR3 contains 14 residues. Germline CDR1 and CDR2: MNHEY and SVGAGI.

The chain combines TRBV5-1 with TRBJ2-5, with D possibly TRBD1 on 6 matching bases. The CDR3 runs 14 residues. The ends were cut back, 0 bases at V and 3 bases at J, with 9 bases in the middle. Germline values: CDR1 SGHRS, CDR2 YFSETQ. CDR3 in amino acids: CASSLDRVEETQYF. CDR3 nucleotide sequence: TGCGCCAGCAGCTTGGACAGGGTGGAAGAGACCCAGTACTTC.

The gene calls are TRBV15 and TRBJ1-4; the match to TRBD1 covers 8 bases. The CDR3 sequence is 16 residues long. CDR1 and CDR2 (germline): LNHNV, YYDKDF (reference sequence). V shed 1 base, J shed 4 bases, and the junction held 5 bases outside the gene matches. The DNA of the CDR3 is TGTGCCACCAGCAGAGGGACAGGGCTGGTTAATGAAAAACTGTTTTTT. Residues: CATSRGTGLVNEKLFF.

V is TRBV7-8 and J is TRBJ1-1; D is unresolved. Germline assignment: CDR1 SGHVS and CDR2 FQNEAQ. The CDR3 has 14 residues. V shed 1 base and J shed 5 bases, with 11 bases lying between them. The CDR3 region is CASSLVRFETEAFF. CDR3 nucleotide sequence: TGTGCCAGCAGCTTAGTCAGGTTCGAAACTGAAGCTTTCTTT.

V usage is TRBV6-1 and J usage is TRBJ1-5; D gene unclear. Per germline, CDR1 MNHNS and CDR2 SASEGT. The CDR3 consists of 18 residues. V was trimmed by 2 bases and J by 0 bases, leaving 17 bases between them. For the CDR3, the DNA is TGTGCCAGCAGTGAACGGGGATTCGAGGTCTATAGCAATCAGCCCCAGCATTTT. Translated, it gives CASSERGFEVYSNQPQHF.

The CDR3 region is CASLMTQANTGELFF. In nucleotides, the CDR3 is TGTGCCAGCCTAATGACGCAAGCGAACACCGGGGAGCTGTTTTTT. V usage is TRBV2 and J usage is TRBJ2-2; D is ambiguous. This CDR3 has 15 amino acids. Per germline, CDR1 SNHLY and CDR2 FYNNEI. Trimming shortened V by 8 bases and J by 0 bases, and 13 bases separated the two germline ends.

This rearrangement joins TRBV11-2 to TRBJ2-5; weak D call: TRBD1 (7 bases). In germline, CDR1 is SGHAT, CDR2 FQNNGV. The ends were cut back, 1 base at V and 5 bases at J, with 20 bases in the middle. The CDR3 runs 17 residues. As DNA, the CDR3 is TGTGCCAGCAGCTTAGGAACCCAGGGGGGTTACAAGGAGACCCAGTACTTC. It yields the protein CASSLGTQGGYKETQYF.

The chain couples TRBV28 to TRBJ1-5; TRBD1 is a possible D gene (6 bases). Germline CDR1 reads MDHEN; CDR2 reads SYDVKM. Trimming shortened V by 10 bases and J by 0 bases, and 13 bases separated the two germline ends. The CDR3 contains 14 residues. In nucleotides, the CDR3 is TGTGCCACTTGGGGGCAGTATAGCAATCAGCCCCAGCATTTT. Translating gives CATWGQYSNQPQHF. The whole variable domain, remainder taken from reference TRBV28 and TRBJ1-5, is DVKVTQSSRYLVKRTGEKVFLECVQDMDHENMFWYRQDPGLGLRLIYFSYDVKMKEKGDIPEGYSVSREKKERFSLILESASTNQTSMYLCATWGQYSNQPQHFGDGTRLSIL.

On this clone: Since a far larger clone is one base different, this is likely a read error. This CDR3 is also generated by other DNA sequences in the sample. V and J are TRBV5-1 and TRBJ1-1; D remains ambiguous. Trimming left V 2 bases short and J 5 bases short, with 10 bases between. This CDR3 has 13 residues. Germline V lookup: CDR1 SGHRS, CDR2 YFSETQ. The CDR3 reads CASSFEGWTEAFF. In DNA, the CDR3 is TGCGCCAGCAGCTTCGAGGGATGGACTGAAGCTTTCTTT.

The rearrangement uses TRBV28 and TRBJ2-5; possibly TRBD1 for D (6 bases). V was clipped by 3 bases and J by 4 bases, with 12 bases between them. Germline V gives CDR1 MDHEN, CDR2 SYDVKM. CDR3 length: 14 amino acids. The CDR3 region is CASSFPKGGETQYF. In DNA, the CDR3 is TGTGCCAGCAGTTTCCCCAAAGGGGGAGAGACCCAGTACTTC. The entire variable domain, with the rest obtained from reference TRBV28 and TRBJ2-5, is as follows: DVKVTQSSRYLVKRTGEKVFLECVQDMDHENMFWYRQDPGLGLRLIYFSYDVKMKEKGDIPEGYSVSREKKERFSLILESASTNQTSMYLCASSFPKGGETQYFGPGTRLLVL.

V gene TRBV13 combines with J gene TRBJ2-2; TRBD1 matches 11 bases. Germline V gene data show CDR1 as PRHDT and CDR2 as FYEKMQ (reference sequence). The V and J ends lost 5 bases and 2 bases, in that order; junction bases with no gene match: 4. This CDR3 has 16 residues. DNA of the CDR3: TGTGCCAGCAGCCAGAGGACAGGGGGCAACACCGGGGAGCTGTTTTTT. This sequence encodes CASSQRTGGNTGELFF.

This clone was counted between two and nine times. The rearrangement uses TRBV6-1 and TRBJ2-1, with D hard to call. V lost 4 bases, J lost 4 bases, and 8 bases lay in between. CDR3 length: 13 amino acids. Germline V gene lookup returns CDR1 MNHNS and CDR2 SASEGT. The CDR3 coding sequence is TGTGCCAGCAGTGTCACAGAGTACAATGAGCAGTTCTTC. It encodes CASSVTEYNEQFF.

The V and J genes are TRBV12-5 and TRBJ1-1; D gene uncertain. The CDR3 spans 15 residues. Germline CDR1 is LGHNT and CDR2 is FRNRAP. V lost 0 bases, J lost 0 bases, and 8 bases lay in between. CDR3 protein: CASGLVSQLNTEAFF. The CDR3 nucleotides read TGTGCTAGTGGTTTGGTAAGTCAGCTGAACACTGAAGCTTTCTTT.

The V gene is TRBV7-6, the J gene TRBJ2-3; weak D call: TRBD2 (6 bases). Germline CDR1 and CDR2: SGHVS and FNYEAQ. The ends were cut back, 3 bases at V and 4 bases at J, with 17 bases in the middle. The CDR3 runs to 16 residues. CDR3 residues: CASSLPGGESADTQYF. CDR3 bases: TGTGCCAGCAGCTTGCCCGGGGGAGAGAGTGCAGATACGCAGTATTTT.

This clone came up once. The V call is TRBV4-2, the J call TRBJ2-5; 7 nucleotides agree with TRBD2. Germline loops: CDR1 LGHNA, CDR2 YNFKEQ. This CDR3 comprises 17 residues. Losses at the gene ends were 1 base for V and 4 bases for J; bases not matched to a gene: 12. For the CDR3, the DNA is TGTGCCAGCAGCCAAGCAGAGGCGCGGGGCGGGGGAGAGACCCAGTACTTC. Its protein is CASSQAEARGGGETQYF.

The V call is TRBV19, the J call TRBJ1-2; no clear D. The V gene's germline CDR1 is LNHDA and CDR2 SQIVND (reference sequence). The CDR3 extends over 17 amino acids. The germline V and J ends were trimmed by 3 bases and 8 bases, with 25 bases remaining between them. CDR3 residues: CASSISAADQVSTGYTF. DNA for the CDR3: TGTGCCAGTAGTATTTCGGCGGCAGATCAGGTTTCGACGGGCTACACCTTC.

The chain combines TRBV7-6 with TRBJ2-3; D assignment may be TRBD1 or TRBD2 (7 bases each). There are 15 residues in the CDR3. The V gene's germline CDR1 is SGHVS and CDR2 FNYEAQ. V lost 5 bases, J lost 2 bases, and 14 bases lay in between. This chain's CDR3 is CASSLTGDYTDTQYF. In DNA form, the CDR3 reads TGTGCCAGCAGCCTAACAGGGGACTACACAGATACGCAGTATTTT.

The rearrangement joins TRBV5-4 to TRBJ2-7; 7 positions match TRBD1. CDR1 and CDR2 (germline): SGHNT, YYREEE (reference sequence). The CDR3 is 16 residues long. J was trimmed by 0 bases and V by 3 bases; bases with no gene match: 9. The chain's CDR3 is CASSYLDRPSSYEQYF. In DNA, the CDR3 is TGTGCCAGCAGCTACCTGGACAGGCCGAGCTCCTACGAGCAGTACTTC.

The CDR3 sequence is CASSFVPRGRAGELFF. DNA of the CDR3: TGTGCCAGCAGTTTTGTCCCCAGGGGGCGCGCCGGGGAGCTGTTTTTT. The rearrangement links TRBV6-6 to TRBJ2-2; TRBD1 aligns across 8 bases. This CDR3 comprises 16 residues. Trimming took 4 bases from V and 6 from J; bases not matched to a gene: 10. Germline V lookup: CDR1 MNHNY, CDR2 SVGAGI (reference sequence).

Of note for this clone: Other DNA sequences in this specimen translate into the identical CDR3. The V call is TRBV7-2, the J call TRBJ2-5; D gene uncertain. This CDR3 has 12 amino acids. The germline V gene has CDR1 SGHTA and CDR2 FQGNSA. Trimming cost V 1 base and J 4 bases, with 4 bases left between them. For the CDR3, the DNA is TGTGCCAGCAGCTTAGGGGTAGAGACCCAGTACTTC. Translating gives CASSLGVETQYF.

The rearrangement links TRBV9 to TRBJ2-2, with 9 bases fitting TRBD1. Trimming cost V 4 bases and J 1 base; bases outside gene matches: 5. Germline loops: CDR1 SGDLS, CDR2 YYNGEE. CDR3 length equals 16 residues. CDR3: CASSPPDRGNTGELFF. CDR3 DNA: TGTGCCAGCAGCCCTCCGGACAGGGGGAACACCGGGGAGCTGTTTTTT.

This chain uses TRBV7-3 with TRBJ2-1; 14 positions match TRBD2. The V gene end was trimmed by 3 bases and the J gene end by 6 bases; junction bases not matched to a gene: 7. The germline V gene encodes CDR1 SGHTA and CDR2 FQGTGA. The CDR3 consists of 17 residues. In nucleotides, the CDR3 is TGTGCCAGCAGCTTGGGACTAGCGGGAGAGTTAGCCAATGAGCAGTTCTTC. It is translated as CASSLGLAGELANEQFF.

This clone showed up just a few times. The V and J genes are TRBV4-1 and TRBJ2-1; 12 bases are a match to TRBD2. Per germline, CDR1 MGHRA and CDR2 YSYEKL. CDR3 length equals 21 residues. The V segment lost 0 bases and the J segment 1 base; nucleotides outside the gene matches: 13. The DNA for the CDR3 is TGCGCCAGCAGCCAAGATCTGAGTCTAGCGGGAGGGCCGGGGTCCTACAATGAGCAGTTCTTC. This encodes CASSQDLSLAGGPGSYNEQFF.